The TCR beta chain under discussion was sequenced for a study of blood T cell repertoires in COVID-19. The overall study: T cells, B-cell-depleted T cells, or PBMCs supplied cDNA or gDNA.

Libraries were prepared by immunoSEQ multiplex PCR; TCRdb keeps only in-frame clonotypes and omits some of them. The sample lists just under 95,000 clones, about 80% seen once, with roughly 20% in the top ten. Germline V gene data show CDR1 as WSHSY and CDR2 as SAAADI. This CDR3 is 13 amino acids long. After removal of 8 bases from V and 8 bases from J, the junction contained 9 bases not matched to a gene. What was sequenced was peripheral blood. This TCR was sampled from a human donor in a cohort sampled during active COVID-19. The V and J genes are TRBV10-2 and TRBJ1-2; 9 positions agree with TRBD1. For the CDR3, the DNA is TGCGCCAGCTCCCGGGACAGGGTCGAGGGCTACACCTTC. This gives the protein CASSRDRVEGYTF.